Sequencing of this T cell receptor beta chain was carried out in a study of vaccination and CD4 T cells after COVID-19 (dated by TCRdb to between 2022 and 2023). Regarding the study in general: Six males and four females were included in the convalescent cohort, with two Hispanic individuals, seven Caucasians, two Asians and one multiracial person represented. Post-COVID blood samples were collected from convalescent patients a median of around 100 days after diagnosis, with a range of roughly 35 to 180 days. An earlier paper using these donors assessed, at the TCR clonotype level, memory CD4+ T cell crossreactivity between SARS-CoV-2 and common cold coronavirus spike proteins. Post-vaccine blood samples were obtained a median of approximately 74 days after the second vaccine dose, with a range of roughly 12 to 250 days. Each participant got two doses of either the Pfizer-BioNTech BNT162b2 vaccine (n=8) or the Moderna mRNA-1273 vaccine (n=2). The spike-specific CD4+ TCR repertoire was compared before and after mRNA vaccination in approximately 9 COVID-19 convalescent patients and a few infection-naive healthy vaccine recipients. Culture stimuli were overlapping spike peptide pools from SARS-CoV-2 and from the common cold coronaviruses HCoV-NL63, HCoV-OC43 and HCoV-229E. In control cultures, a CEFX viral epitope pool was used as positive control, an HIV-1 Nef peptide pool was used as negative control, or no peptide was added.

Concerning this clonotype: The target of this receptor is not known. No base quality values were provided; no much bigger clone lies one nucleotide off.

The library was generated by PCR. TCR sequencing of DNA from cultured CD4+ T cells used the Oncomine TCR Beta short-read assay at the Johns Hopkins FTIC core. The QIAamp micro DNA kit was used to extract genomic DNA from the cultured CD4+ T cells. Oncomine TCR Beta libraries made from cultured CD4+ T cells were pooled using unique dual indexes and sequenced on an Illumina iSeq 100. The original methods were these. Non-productive sequences were removed, and CDR3s that did not start with C, did not end with F or W, or were shorter than 7 amino acids were discarded. The MANAFEST web application identified antigen-specific clonotypes by comparing peptide-stimulated wells against reference wells and other culture wells. Positive clones required FDR below 0.05, an odds ratio above 5, and productive frequency above 0.1% in at least two of three replicate wells. Clonotypes that were significantly expanded in both SARS-CoV-2 spike wells and at least one common cold coronavirus spike condition were defined as cross-reactive. Levenshtein distances (stringdist) and unrooted phylogenetic trees (ape) in R version 3.6.1 were used to assess CDR3 homology. TCRdb reran the public reads through fastp at Q25 and MiXCR, keeping productive beta chains. Every entry covers one CDR3 protein and lists the most common genes and DNA from its rows. The V and J calls, along with clone size, are taken from TCRdb and not from the paper's own processing. The sample yields about 7,100 distinct CDR3 sequences; more than 45% were counted once. The top ten clonotypes cover approximately 31% of the sample.

The paper as a whole reports these results and caveats: The median number of SARS-CoV-2-reactive clonotypes rose from around 21 after infection to a few dozen after vaccination, but the change was not significant. Relatively few convalescent patients were included in the study, and early timepoints after natural infection were not analyzed. In convalescent patients, a median about 86% of post-vaccine SARS-CoV-2-reactive clones were detected only after vaccination, suggesting vaccine-specific priming. Of the vaccine-specific clones found in convalescent patients, nearly all (304 of 307) were mono-reactive for SARS-CoV-2 spike instead of being cross-reactive with common cold coronaviruses.

The V and J ends are trimmed by 0 bases and 4 bases, leaving 9 bases between them. Its CDR3 holds 14 amino acids, cysteine through phenylalanine. Just CDR3 DNA is preserved here, 42 bases in frame from base 1. Via the germline V gene, CDR1 is SNHLY and CDR2 FYNNEI. The sample's treatment or condition label, in plain terms: roughly 10-day PBMC culture with coronavirus spike peptide pools or control peptides (ViraFEST assay). CD4+ T cells from unexposed donors were collected before the COVID-19 pandemic (2011-2018). To expand antigen-specific T cells with peptide pools and then pick out the expanded clonotypes through TCR sequencing, the study relied on the ViraFEST assay. Around 2 million PBMCs per well were cultured in IMDM with roughly 5.5% human AB serum and approximately 9.8 IU/ml IL-2, plus 10 ug/ml peptide pools. Half of the culture medium was replaced with fresh IL-2-containing medium on days 3 and 7. Once the cells had been in culture for roughly 10 days, the EasySep CD4+ T cell isolation kit was used to isolate CD4+ T cells by negative selection. Unexposed donor CD4+ T cells were tested for reactivity to SARS-CoV-2 S and N and four common cold coronavirus spike pools, as cell number allowed. PBMCs were separated from whole blood using Ficoll-Paque Plus gradient centrifugation and then either used fresh or cryopreserved at -140C. Triplicate wells were generally used for each culture condition. Leukapheresis product for the unexposed donors was bought commercially.

The specimen was CD4+ T cells from blood, cultured in vitro. This receptor chain uses TRBV2 and TRBJ2-5; D gene: possibly TRBD2, on 5 matching bases. This clonotype was sampled from a human donor in good health. The DNA reads TGTGCCAGCAGTGAAGCGAGAGGGTCAGAGACCCAGTACTTC. The translation is CASSEARGSETQYF.